The source of this T cell receptor (beta chain) is a study of CD8 T cells in Susac syndrome. Germline CDR1 and CDR2: SGHRS and YFSETQ. Trimming took off 4 bases at V and 0 bases at J, with 14 bases between the two ends. This CDR3 comprises 15 residues. It was with random hexamers that roughly 0.5 to 1 ug RNA was reverse transcribed. Using its own MiXCR run on the immunoSEQ multiplex PCR reads, TCRdb lists one record per CDR3 protein. There are a few hundred thousand distinct CDR3 sequences in the sample; about 91% occur only once, and 0.06% to 0.075% lies in the top ten. TCR beta sequencing was performed on blood CD8+ and CD4+ T cells. While CD8+ and CD4+ T cells were isolated negatively, TEMRA cells were enriched by FACS.

Source material: CD4+ T cells from PBMCs. The V call is TRBV5-1, the J call TRBJ2-7, with D maybe TRBD1 (7 bases). The sequence came from a human donor with multiple sclerosis. The CDR3 sequence is CASSAQGGASYEQYF. The CDR3 DNA is TGCGCCAGCAGCGCTCAGGGGGGAGCCTCCTACGAGCAGTACTTC. Using reference TRBV5-1 and TRBJ2-7 for the parts outside the CDR3, the full variable domain is KAGVTQTPRYLIKTRGQQVTLSCSPISGHRSVSWYQQTPGQGLQFLFEYFSETQRNKGNFPGRFSGRQFSNSRSEMNVSTLELGDSALYLCASSAQGGASYEQYFGPGTRLTVT.